This passage covers 10 T cell receptor beta chains from one sample sequenced in a study of blood T cell repertoires in COVID-19. This table comes from immunoSEQ multiplex PCR, and its TCRdb copy is limited to in-frame clones, with some not included. The repertoire holds approximately 300,000 clones, with roughly 86% as singletons. Sequencing was done on a sample of peripheral blood. These receptors originate from a young woman with COVID-19, enrolled during active disease.

This chain links TRBV9 with TRBJ2-1; weak D call: TRBD2 (5 bases). Germline CDR1 is SGDLS and CDR2 is YYNGEE. The length of the CDR3 is 15 residues. The V gene lost 3 bases and the J gene lost 4 bases, with 14 bases spanning the gap. The CDR3 region is CASSAGVSTYNEQFF. DNA of the CDR3: TGTGCCAGCAGCGCCGGGGTGTCAACTTACAATGAGCAGTTCTTC.

This chain uses TRBV25-1 with TRBJ2-1; 10 nucleotides agree with TRBD2. With V trimmed by 6 bases and J by 7 bases, 6 bases remained unmatched. Per germline, CDR1 MGHDK and CDR2 SYGVNS. The CDR3 is 14 residues long. CDR3 sequence (DNA): TGTGCCAGCAGCACCGGGACTAGCGTTAATGAGCAGTTCTTC. As protein: CASSTGTSVNEQFF.

This sequence joins TRBV7-8 and TRBJ1-2, with 7 bases that match TRBD1. Losses at the gene ends were 4 bases for V and 0 bases for J; bases not matched to a gene: 5. This CDR3 region has 15 residues. Per germline, CDR1 SGHVS and CDR2 FQNEAQ. The CDR3 DNA sequence: TGTGCCAGCAGCTCTCCGGGACAGTCTAACTATGGCTACACCTTC. This codes for CASSSPGQSNYGYTF.

The rearrangement joins TRBV7-8 to TRBJ2-2; unclear D gene. Germline assignment: CDR1 SGHVS and CDR2 FQNEAQ. Trimming stripped 5 bases from V and 5 bases from J, with 15 bases between. The CDR3 runs to 15 residues. Here the CDR3 reads CASSRSSALTGELFF. Here the CDR3 DNA reads TGTGCCAGCAGCCGATCGTCCGCCCTAACCGGGGAGCTGTTTTTT.

The V call is TRBV19, the J call TRBJ1-6; no reliable D call. Trimming stripped 4 bases from V and 5 bases from J, with 6 bases between. The CDR3 is 13 amino acids. Looked up from germline, CDR1 is LNHDA and CDR2 is SQIVND (reference sequence). The CDR3 DNA reads TGTGCCAGTAGTAGAGGGAATAATTCACCCCTCCACTTT. Encoded protein: CASSRGNNSPLHF.

The rearrangement uses TRBV3-1 (or the pseudogene TRBV3-2) and TRBJ2-3; 12 bases fit TRBD2. The CDR3 sequence is 16 residues long. J gave up 5 bases and V 3 bases, and 6 bases lay outside the gene matches. CDR1 and CDR2 (germline): LGHDT, YNNKEL (reference sequence). This chain's CDR3 is CASSHLAGGPGDTQYF. The CDR3 region has the DNA TGTGCCAGCAGCCATCTAGCGGGGGGGCCTGGAGATACGCAGTATTTT.

The chain has TRBV7-8 and TRBJ1-2, with 8 bases lining up with TRBD1. Trimming removed 0 bases from V and 6 bases from J; junction bases left unmatched: 9. CDR1 is SGHVS and CDR2 is FQNEAQ in the germline V gene. The CDR3 length is 16 residues. For the CDR3, the DNA is TGTGCCAGCAGCTTAGCAAGGCAGGGGGCAAGAAATGGCTACACCTTC. The encoded protein is CASSLARQGARNGYTF.

The CDR3 loop reads CASSLASGTGFTGELFF. The CDR3 DNA follows: TGTGCCAGCAGCTTGGCCTCCGGGACAGGGTTCACCGGGGAGCTGTTTTTT. V is TRBV5-5 and J is TRBJ2-2; 9 bases are a match to TRBD1. J lost 4 bases, V lost 0 bases, and 7 bases had no gene match. Germline lookup yields CDR1 SGHKS and CDR2 YYEKEE (reference sequence). The CDR3 is 17 residues long.

This chain connects TRBV10-1 to TRBJ2-5, with a possible D match to TRBD2 (6 bases). With 5 bases removed from V and 3 bases from J, the gap between germline ends came to 13 bases. The CDR3 contains 14 residues. Looked up from germline, CDR1 is WNHNN and CDR2 is SYGVQD (reference sequence). CDR3 nucleotides: TGCGCCAGCAGTCGAGGGACTTCCGAAGAGACCCAGTACTTC. Its protein is CASSRGTSEETQYF.

The chain uses TRBV16 and TRBJ1-2, with D tentatively TRBD1 (6 bases). The CDR3 totals 14 residues. Germline loops: CDR1 KGHSY, CDR2 FQNENV. Trimming left V 5 bases short and J 2 bases short, with 12 bases between. For the CDR3, the DNA is TGTGCCAGCAGCTTCAACAGGGAGAACTATGGCTACACCTTC. Translated, it gives CASSFNRENYGYTF.